This T cell receptor beta chain was sequenced during a study of PD-L1 blockade in urothelial cancer. The overall study: After treatment start, blood was analyzed at 3 weeks (second dose) and at 6 weeks. The median number of T cells present in blood samples was some 140,000. Study-level points and caveats: Durable-benefit patients showed greater tumor-associated blood clone expansion at 3 weeks.

Time point denoted: pretreatment peripheral blood. Every patient provided from 1 to 8 samples, collected pretreatment and on-treatment. The CDR3 contains 14 residues. J gave up 1 base and V 4 bases, and 3 bases lay outside the gene matches. Germline V lookup: CDR1 SGHDT, CDR2 YYEEEE. The table came from immunoSEQ multiplex PCR; TCRdb's copy has only in-frame clones and leaves some out. The sample holds some 80,000 clones, about 85% seen once. There are a few counts of this clone. Its matching antigen is unknown. Here the sequenced sample was PBMCs, taken around atezolizumab (anti-PD-L1) treatment. This rearrangement joins TRBV5-6 to TRBJ2-7, with 9 bases fitting TRBD2. The TCR was taken from a middle-aged man with urothelial cancer. The CDR3 region has the DNA TGTGCCAGCAGCCTAGCGGGAAATTCCTACGAGCAGTACTTC. Its protein product is CASSLAGNSYEQYF.